The 18 T cell receptor beta chains given below trace back to one sample, sequenced in a study of blood T cell repertoires in COVID-19. Using immunoSEQ multiplex PCR, the repertoire was profiled, and TCRdb retains in-frame clones only, with some absent. This repertoire shows 120,000 to 150,000 clones, 65% to 80% found once; its top ten account for around 13%. Material: peripheral blood. The receptors derive from a man older than 75 with acute or convalescent COVID-19.

In this sample, this clone turned up once. The chain is built from TRBV27 and TRBJ1-1; tentatively, D is TRBD1 (6 bases). Trimming removed 6 bases at V and 7 bases at J, with 15 bases between. The CDR3 spans 13 residues. From germline, CDR1 is MNHEY and CDR2 SMNVEV (reference sequence). DNA of the CDR3: TGTGCCAGCAGGGGGGCCCTGGAGGTTGAAGCTTTCTTT. Its translation is CASRGALEVEAFF.

This clone was counted a few times. The rearrangement links TRBV28 to TRBJ1-6; the D is unclear. The CDR3 is made up of 14 amino acids. Germline V gene sequence: CDR1 MDHEN, CDR2 SYDVKM. V was pared by 2 bases and J by 10 bases, with 12 bases between. CDR3 nucleotides: TGTGCCAGCAGTTTACTTGGTCTATTCTCACCCCTCCACTTT. Its protein product is CASSLLGLFSPLHF.

This chain connects TRBV14 to TRBJ2-7, with 10 bases that match TRBD2. Germline CDR1 SGHDN, CDR2 FVKESK. Germline trimming cut 4 bases from V and 5 bases from J; bases unmatched to any gene: 11. The CDR3 loop spans 16 amino acids. Here the CDR3 reads CASSLLATSGVHEQYF. As DNA, the CDR3 is TGTGCCAGCAGCCTTTTAGCCACTAGCGGGGTCCACGAGCAGTACTTC. Together with reference TRBV14 and TRBJ2-7, the CDR3 gives the full variable domain: EAGVTQFPSHSVIEKGQTVTLRCDPISGHDNLYWYRRVMGKEIKFLLHFVKESKQDESGMPNNRFLAERTGGTYSTLKVQPAELEDSGVYFCASSLLATSGVHEQYFGPGTRLTVT.

Of note for this clone: One end of the junction is discordant with germline, which a read error may explain. The sample has other DNA sequences that encode this CDR3 too. The rearrangement links TRBV3-1 (or the pseudogene TRBV3-2) to TRBJ1-2, with 8 bases identical to TRBD1. There are 13 residues in the CDR3. Germline values: CDR1 LGHDT, CDR2 YNNKEL (reference sequence). The CDR3 DNA follows: TGCGCCAGCAGCCAGGGGGCAAACTATGGCTACACCTTC. The encoded protein is CASSQGANYGYTF.

V gene TRBV7-2 combines with J gene TRBJ1-5, with a possible D match to TRBD1 (5 bases). From germline, CDR1 is SGHTA and CDR2 FQGNSA. V lost 3 bases to trimming and J lost 7 bases, with 13 bases between them. There are 14 residues in the CDR3. CDR3: CASSFLGGGQPQHF. CDR3 nucleotide sequence: TGTGCCAGCAGCTTCCTTGGGGGAGGCCAGCCCCAGCATTTT.

The chain couples TRBV6-2 or TRBV6-3 to TRBJ2-3; TRBD2 might be the D (6 bases). Per germline, CDR1 MNHEY and CDR2 SVGEGT. The V end lost 8 bases, the J end lost 4 bases, and 13 bases lay between the germline ends. The CDR3 runs 13 residues. As DNA, the CDR3 is TGTGCCAGCCGCCGGGACTTCTCAGATACGCAGTATTTT. Protein product: CASRRDFSDTQYF.

The V gene is TRBV28, the J gene TRBJ1-5; D ambiguous. The ends were cut back, 2 bases at V and 3 bases at J, with 11 bases in the middle. The CDR3 is 15 residues long. The germline gives CDR1 MDHEN, CDR2 SYDVKM. For the CDR3, the DNA is TGTGCCAGCAGTTTAAGCGGAGTTCCCAATCAGCCCCAGCATTTT. It translates to CASSLSGVPNQPQHF.

The rearrangement joins TRBV7-8 to TRBJ1-5; 11 nucleotides line up with TRBD1. The CDR3 totals 15 residues. V dropped 4 bases and J dropped 7; count of bases not matched to a gene: 6. In germline, CDR1 is SGHVS, CDR2 FQNEAQ. The CDR3 reads CASSSTGTGGQPQHF. For the CDR3, the DNA is TGTGCCAGCAGCTCTACCGGGACAGGGGGGCAGCCCCAGCATTTT. The full variable domain, rest sourced from reference TRBV7-8 and TRBJ1-5, is GAGVSQSPRYKVAKRGQDVALRCDPISGHVSLFWYQQALGQGPEFLTYFQNEAQLDKSGLPSDRFFAERPEGSVSTLKIQRTQQEDSAVYLCASSSTGTGGQPQHFGDGTRLSIL.

The chain employs TRBV3-1 (or the pseudogene TRBV3-2) and TRBJ1-2; TRBD1 is a possible D gene (5 bases). V lost 0 bases, J lost 6 bases, and 14 bases lay in between. The CDR3 totals 15 residues. Germline CDR1 reads LGHDT; CDR2 reads YNNKEL (reference sequence). The CDR3 bases are TGTGCCAGCAGCCAAGATGCGGCAGGGTCGAATGGCTACACCTTC. Protein: CASSQDAAGSNGYTF.

This chain connects TRBV10-3 to TRBJ1-1; D perhaps matches TRBD1 (5 bases). Trimming took off 6 bases at V and 4 bases at J, with 15 bases between the two ends. The CDR3 totals 14 residues. Germline CDR1 and CDR2: ENHRY and SYGVKD. CDR3 nucleotide sequence: TGTGCCATCAGACGATCTGGGGCTAGCACTGAAGCTTTCTTT. This encodes CAIRRSGASTEAFF.

This clone was picked up a small number of times. The chain links TRBV7-2 to TRBJ2-2, with D tentatively TRBD2 (6 bases). The CDR3 extends over 15 amino acids. The germline V gene has CDR1 SGHTA and CDR2 FQGNSA. V was pared by 4 bases and J by 4 bases, with 13 bases between. Written as DNA, the CDR3 is TGTGCCAGCAGCTGGAGGGATGTCTCCACCGGGGAGCTGTTTTTT. Protein: CASSWRDVSTGELFF.

The genes are TRBV6-2 or TRBV6-3 and TRBJ1-5; unclear D gene. Germline assignment: CDR1 MNHEY and CDR2 SVGEGT. V lost 2 bases and J lost 3, with 11 bases in between. CDR3 size: 15 residues. CDR3 region: CASSYPLEFNQPQHF. DNA of the CDR3: TGTGCCAGCAGTTACCCTCTCGAGTTCAATCAGCCCCAGCATTTT.

The chain is built from TRBV10-3 and TRBJ1-5; TRBD1 aligns across 7 bases. The ends lost 6 bases at V and 4 bases at J; junction bases unmatched: 15. Per germline, CDR1 ENHRY and CDR2 SYGVKD. The CDR3 spans 17 residues. As DNA, the CDR3 is TGTGCCATCAGCAGGGGACAGAACTCTGTTGGAAATCAGCCCCAGCATTTT. Residues: CAISRGQNSVGNQPQHF.

The rearrangement links TRBV6-5 to TRBJ1-5, with TRBD1 as a possible D gene (6 bases). V was clipped by 0 bases and J by 6 bases, with 6 bases between them. This CDR3 region has 13 residues. From germline, CDR1 is MNHEY and CDR2 SVGAGI. The CDR3 coding sequence is TGTGCCAGCAGTTACTCGACAGGTCAGCCCCAGCATTTT. Translation gives CASSYSTGQPQHF.

The rearrangement links TRBV3-1 (or the pseudogene TRBV3-2) to TRBJ2-1; 9 bases are a match to TRBD2. V lost 2 bases, J lost 8 bases, and 7 bases stayed unmatched. This CDR3 has 15 residues. The germline gives CDR1 LGHDT, CDR2 YNNKEL (reference sequence). In nucleotides, the CDR3 is TGTGCCAGCAGCCAATTTCTAGCGGGGTGGGATGAGCAGTTCTTC. It is translated as CASSQFLAGWDEQFF.

This clone appeared once. The chain combines TRBV3-1 (or the pseudogene TRBV3-2) with TRBJ2-1; D call uncertain. The CDR3 runs 12 residues. From germline, CDR1 is LGHDT and CDR2 YNNKEL (reference sequence). V lost 6 bases to trimming and J lost 7 bases, with 10 bases between them. The CDR3 DNA reads TGTGCCAGCAGATCCCCAGTTAATGAGCAGTTCTTC. This codes for CASRSPVNEQFF.

The chain carries TRBV11-2 and TRBJ2-3; no firm D call. This CDR3 is 14 amino acids long. Germline-derived CDR1 and CDR2 are SGHAT and FQNNGV. Trimming stripped 4 bases from V and 0 bases from J, with 8 bases between. The CDR3 loop reads CASSSLRSTDTQYF. CDR3 coding DNA: TGTGCCAGCAGCTCCCTTAGAAGCACAGATACGCAGTATTTT.

This chain links TRBV18 with TRBJ1-6, with a possible D match to TRBD1 (6 bases). Germline V lookup: CDR1 KGHSH, CDR2 LQKENI. This CDR3 region has 15 residues. V lost 3 bases and J lost 7, with 13 bases in between. CDR3 residues: CASSPSGAGNSPLHF. CDR3 sequence (DNA): TGTGCCAGCTCACCTTCAGGGGCGGGCAATTCACCCCTCCACTTT.